One sample yielded the 17 T cell receptor beta chains listed below, sequenced in a study of cytotoxic CD8 clonotypes in ibrutinib-treated CLL. TCRdb keeps only in-frame clones here, not all; method: immunoSEQ multiplex PCR. The sample lists 140,000 to 150,000 clones; about 75% were seen once. The input for sequencing was PBMCs, taken after 24 months of ibrutinib treatment. These receptor sequences come from a human donor with chronic lymphocytic leukemia.

The V gene is TRBV10-3, the J gene TRBJ2-5; 12 nucleotides align to TRBD2. The V and J ends lost 6 bases and 5 bases, in that order; junction bases with no gene match: 4. This CDR3 has 14 amino acids. CDR1 is ENHRY and CDR2 is SYGVKD in the germline V gene. CDR3 in DNA: TGTGCCATCAGGGGGGGACTAGCGGGCGAGACCCAGTACTTC. Its protein is CAIRGGLAGETQYF.

The J gene is TRBJ2-7, the V gene TRBV19; perhaps TRBD1 as D (5 bases). The germline CDR1 and CDR2 sequences are LNHDA and SQIVND (reference sequence). The CDR3 totals 13 residues. Trimming shortened V by 6 bases and J by 2 bases, and 11 bases separated the two germline ends. The CDR3 sequence: CASSLGPTYEQYF. CDR3 DNA: TGTGCCAGTAGCCTGGGGCCGACCTACGAGCAGTACTTC.

V is TRBV5-6 and J is TRBJ2-7; maybe TRBD2 (6 bases). Trimming pared 0 bases from V and 11 bases from J, leaving 12 bases between. Germline V lookup: CDR1 SGHDT, CDR2 YYEEEE. CDR3 length equals 12 residues. CDR3 in DNA: TGTGCCAGCAGCTTGGGGGACTCCGCGGAGTACTTC. Its protein is CASSLGDSAEYF.

This chain connects TRBV21-1 to TRBJ2-7; no DNA check was done on the table's D call, TRBD1. TRBV21-1 is a documented pseudogene. This CDR3 spans 16 amino acids. The CDR3 here is CASSKGGQGALDEQYF. In DNA form, the CDR3 reads TGTGCCAGCAGCAAAGGGGGACAGGGGGCTCTGGACGAGCAGTACTTC.

V and J are TRBV7-9 and TRBJ1-2; 9 bases are a match to TRBD1. CDR1 SEHNR and CDR2 FQNEAQ come from the germline V gene (reference sequence). V shed 1 base and J 6 bases; nucleotides not matched to a gene: 3. The CDR3 is 14 amino acids. CDR3 loop: CASSLDRQGDGYTF. The CDR3, as DNA: TGTGCCAGCAGCTTAGACCGACAGGGGGATGGCTACACCTTC.

The V and J genes are TRBV15 and TRBJ2-5; the D gene is possibly TRBD2 (5 bases). This CDR3 is 16 amino acids long. CDR1 and CDR2 (germline): LNHNV, YYDKDF (reference sequence). Between the trimmed V and J ends, which lost 1 base and 5 bases, there was a span of 17 bases. As DNA, the CDR3 is TGTGCCACCAGCAGAGGGAGAGGGAGATTGGGGGAGACCCAGTACTTC. Translating it yields CATSRGRGRLGETQYF.

This rearrangement joins TRBV9 to TRBJ2-7; 7 bases are a match to TRBD1. V shed 0 bases, J shed 1 base, and the junction held 4 bases outside the gene matches. This CDR3 comprises 15 residues. Germline V lookup: CDR1 SGDLS, CDR2 YYNGEE. As DNA, the CDR3 is TGTGCCAGCAGCGTAGGCTGGGACAGTTCCTACGAGCAGTACTTC. This sequence encodes CASSVGWDSSYEQYF.

This clone was detected only a few times. This chain uses TRBV5-4 with TRBJ1-4; 10 bases fit TRBD1. The germline V gene encodes CDR1 SGHNT and CDR2 YYREEE (reference sequence). Germline trimming cut 4 bases from V and 5 bases from J; bases unmatched to any gene: 5. The CDR3 has 15 amino acids. As DNA, the CDR3 is TGTGCCAGCAGCGCCGGACAGGGGGGAAATGAAAAACTGTTTTTT. This sequence encodes CASSAGQGGNEKLFF.

The chain links TRBV29-1 to TRBJ2-7, with D perhaps TRBD2 (5 bases). Germline V gene data show CDR1 as SQVTM and CDR2 as ANQGSEA. With 5 bases removed from V and 4 bases from J, the gap between germline ends came to 15 bases. This CDR3 region has 13 residues. CDR3 sequence (DNA): TGCAGCGTTCGTGGCTTTGGCGGGTACGAGCAGTACTTC. It encodes CSVRGFGGYEQYF.

The chain carries TRBV27 and TRBJ2-1; 7 nucleotides align to TRBD2. The CDR3 has 17 amino acids. V shed 4 bases, J shed 7 bases, and the junction held 16 bases outside the gene matches. In germline, CDR1 is MNHEY, CDR2 SMNVEV (reference sequence). The CDR3 region is CASSSRWEGLGRNEQFF. CDR3 nucleotides: TGTGCCAGCAGTTCTCGGTGGGAGGGCCTTGGTAGGAATGAGCAGTTCTTC.

This chain links TRBV4-2 with TRBJ2-5, with TRBD2 matching 13 bases. Germline V CDR1 and CDR2: LGHNA, YNFKEQ. V lost 6 bases and J lost 4; bases outside the gene matches: 5. This CDR3 spans 15 amino acids. In DNA, the CDR3 is TGTGCCAGCAGAACCGGGACTAGCGGGGTAGAGACCCAGTACTTC. As protein: CASRTGTSGVETQYF.

This clone was observed a single time. This sequence joins TRBV5-1 and TRBJ2-7; D might be TRBD1 or TRBD2, each matching 5 bases. Germline CDR1 and CDR2: SGHRS and YFSETQ. This CDR3 has 14 amino acids. V was shortened by 0 bases and J by 7 bases, with 14 bases between the two germline ends. The CDR3 sequence is CASSLVGDGPEQYF. The CDR3, as DNA: TGCGCCAGCAGCTTGGTGGGGGACGGCCCGGAGCAGTACTTC.

This chain links TRBV4-2 with TRBJ1-5, with D possibly matching TRBD1 (6 bases). This CDR3 has 17 amino acids. V shed 0 bases and J shed 3 bases, with 15 bases lying between them. Germline values: CDR1 LGHNA, CDR2 YNFKEQ. CDR3 in amino acids: CASSQDPTGSNNQPQHF. In DNA form, the CDR3 reads TGTGCCAGCAGCCAAGACCCTACAGGGTCAAACAATCAGCCCCAGCATTTT.

In nucleotides, the CDR3 is TGTGCCTGGAGTGTTGGCAGGAACACTGAAGCTTTCTTT. This codes for CAWSVGRNTEAFF. The V and J genes are TRBV30 and TRBJ1-1; D not resolved. Trimming took off 0 bases at V and 1 base at J, with 6 bases between the two ends. This CDR3 spans 13 amino acids. In germline, CDR1 is GTSNPN, CDR2 SVGIG (reference sequence).

The chain employs TRBV18 and TRBJ2-7; D is possibly TRBD2 (5 bases). The V and J ends lost 5 bases and 7 bases respectively, with 15 bases between them. This CDR3 is 13 amino acids long. The V gene's germline CDR1 is KGHSH and CDR2 LQKENI. The CDR3 is CASSSGVLGEQYF. The DNA for the CDR3 is TGTGCCAGCTCATCCGGGGTCCTGGGAGAGCAGTACTTC. Full variable domain (rest looked up from reference TRBV18 and TRBJ2-7): NAGVMQNPRHLVRRRGQEARLRCSPMKGHSHVYWYRQLPEEGLKFMVYLQKENIIDESGMPKERFSAEFPKEGPSILRIQQVVRGDSAAYFCASSSGVLGEQYFGPGTRLTVT.

This chain uses TRBV11-2 with TRBJ2-3, with TRBD1 matching over 11 bases. V shed 5 bases and J 2 bases; nucleotides not matched to a gene: 6. From germline, CDR1 is SGHAT and CDR2 FQNNGV. This CDR3 has 16 amino acids. The CDR3 reads CASSPGQGVITDTQYF. CDR3 in DNA: TGTGCCAGCAGCCCGGGACAGGGGGTAATCACAGATACGCAGTATTTT.

This CDR3 is CASSLSGGSTYEQYF. The DNA for the CDR3 is TGTGCCAGCAGCCTGAGCGGGGGGTCCACCTACGAGCAGTACTTC. The gene calls are TRBV11-2 and TRBJ2-7, with 9 bases lining up with TRBD2. V gave up 5 bases and J gave up 2 bases; unmatched junction bases: 7. Germline loops: CDR1 SGHAT, CDR2 FQNNGV. CDR3 length: 15 residues.